This T cell receptor beta chain was documented in a study of cytomegalovirus exposure and HLA in healthy donors. The study's findings and limits: In most subjects, TCR beta sequences reportedly gave accurate predictions of HLA-A and HLA-B alleles.

The CDR3 is 13 residues long. V was pared by 4 bases and J by 2 bases, with 9 bases between. The germline V gene encodes CDR1 SGHTS and CDR2 YDEGEE. The PCR contained 60 Vbeta and 13 Jbeta primers. Generated by immunoSEQ multiplex PCR, the TCRdb table keeps only in-frame clones and is missing some. Of approximately 150,000 clones listed, around 72% are singletons. As to this clone: Its target is not known.

Samples came from healthy bone marrow donors. The rearrangement uses TRBV5-8 and TRBJ2-5; a weak D match, TRBD1 (6 bases). This receptor was obtained from a man aged 35 to 55 in good health and CMV-seronegative. Sequenced sample: PBMCs. DNA for the CDR3: TGTGCCAGCAGCGAGGACAGACAAGAGACCCAGTACTTC. Translated, it gives CASSEDRQETQYF.